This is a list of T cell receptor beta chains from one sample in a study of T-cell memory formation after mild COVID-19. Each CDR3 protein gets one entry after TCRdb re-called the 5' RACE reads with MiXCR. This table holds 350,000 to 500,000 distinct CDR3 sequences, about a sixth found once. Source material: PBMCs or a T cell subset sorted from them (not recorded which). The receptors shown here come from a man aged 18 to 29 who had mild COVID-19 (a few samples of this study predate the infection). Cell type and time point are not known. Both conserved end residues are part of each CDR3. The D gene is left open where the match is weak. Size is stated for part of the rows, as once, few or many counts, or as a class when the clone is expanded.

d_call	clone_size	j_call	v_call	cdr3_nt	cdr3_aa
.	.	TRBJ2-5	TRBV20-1	TGCAGTGCTAGTCGCGGGACCCAAGAGACCCAGTACTTC	CSASRGTQETQYF
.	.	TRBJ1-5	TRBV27	TGTGCCAGCAGGGTCCCCGGGCTAGGTGGGCAGCCCCAGCATTTT	CASRVPGLGGQPQHF
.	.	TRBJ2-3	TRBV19	TGTGCCAGTAGTATAATGGGGGTTAGCACAGATACGCAGTATTTT	CASSIMGVSTDTQYF
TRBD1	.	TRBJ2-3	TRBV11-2	TGTGCCAGCAGCGCACAGGGGGACTCTCCCCTTCGGCGCACAGATACGCAGTATTTT	CASSAQGDSPLRRTDTQYF
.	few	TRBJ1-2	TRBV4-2	TGTGCCAGCAGCCAAGAGCCACAGAACTATGGCTACACCTTC	CASSQEPQNYGYTF
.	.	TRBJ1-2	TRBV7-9	TGTGCCAGCAGCGTGATGGGGGCGCGGAACTATGGCTACACCTTC	CASSVMGARNYGYTF
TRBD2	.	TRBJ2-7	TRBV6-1	TGTGCCAGCAGTGAAGTAACTAGCGGGGGGTACGAGCAGTACTTC	CASSEVTSGGYEQYF
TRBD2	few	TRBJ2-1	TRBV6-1	TGTGCCAGCAGTGAAAGGGGAATAGCGGGGGGGCCATTCAATGAGCAGTTCTTC	CASSERGIAGGPFNEQFF
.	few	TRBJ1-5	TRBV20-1	TGCAGTGCTAGAGATATGGGGATTAGCAATCAGCCCCAGCATTTT	CSARDMGISNQPQHF
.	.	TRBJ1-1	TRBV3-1	TGTGCCAGCAGCCCTCAGTCTGGAGTAGCTTTCTTT	CASSPQSGVAFF
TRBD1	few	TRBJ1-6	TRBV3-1	TGTGCCAGCACCATAGACAGGGAAAATTCACCCCTCCACTTT	CASTIDRENSPLHF
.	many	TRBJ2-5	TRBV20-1	TGCAGTGCTAGAGATCTACACAGACAAGAGACCCAGTACTTC	CSARDLHRQETQYF
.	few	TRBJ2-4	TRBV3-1	TGTGCCAGCAGCCAAGGGAGGCGGGACCACAAAAACATTCAGTACTTC	CASSQGRRDHKNIQYF
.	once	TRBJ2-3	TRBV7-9	TGTGCCAGCAGCGTAGGACGGCCAGATACGCAGTATTTT	CASSVGRPDTQYF
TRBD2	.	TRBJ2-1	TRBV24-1	TGTGCCACCAGTGACCACCCTGGACTAGCGGTGGATGAGCAGTTCTTC	CATSDHPGLAVDEQFF
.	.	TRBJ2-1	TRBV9	TGTGCCAGCAGCGGCGGGGGCGACCCCCGTAATGAGCAGTTCTTC	CASSGGGDPRNEQFF
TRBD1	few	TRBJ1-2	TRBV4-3	TGCGCCAGCAGCCAGGGCCTAACAGGGGACTATGGCTACACCTTC	CASSQGLTGDYGYTF
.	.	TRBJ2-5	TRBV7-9	TGTGCCAGCAGCTTTTCAGGGACCCAGTACTTC	CASSFSGTQYF
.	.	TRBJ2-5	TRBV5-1	TGCGCCAGCAGGGCAGGGGCACGGGAGACCCAGTACTTC	CASRAGARETQYF
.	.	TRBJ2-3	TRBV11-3	TGTGCCAGCAGCTCAGAGGGACGGGGCACAGATACGCAGTATTTT	CASSSEGRGTDTQYF
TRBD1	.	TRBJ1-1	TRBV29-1	TGCAGCGTTGACGGCCGTTGGACAGGGGGCACTGAAGCTTTCTTT	CSVDGRWTGGTEAFF
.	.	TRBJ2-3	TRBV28	TGTGCCAGCAGTATCACCCTAGGGGGGGGAACAGATACGCAGTATTTT	CASSITLGGGTDTQYF
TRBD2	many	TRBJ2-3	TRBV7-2	TGTGCCAGCAGCGTACTCTACGGGGGGGCAGATACGCAGTATTTT	CASSVLYGGADTQYF
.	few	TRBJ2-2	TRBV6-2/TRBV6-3	TGTGCCAGCAGTGGGCATTCGAACACCGGGGAGCTGTTTTTT	CASSGHSNTGELFF
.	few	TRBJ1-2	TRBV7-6	TGTGCCAGCAGCCCCATAACGGCGGAGAGGTATGGCTACACCTTC	CASSPITAERYGYTF
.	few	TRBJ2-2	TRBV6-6	TGTGCCAGCAGAGGGGTGGGCGGAAACACCGGGGAGCTGTTTTTT	CASRGVGGNTGELFF
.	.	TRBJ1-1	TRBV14	TGTGCCAGCAGCCAAGGTTTTTACAGGGAACAGAACACTGAAGCTTTCTTT	CASSQGFYREQNTEAFF
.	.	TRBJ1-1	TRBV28	TGTGCCAGCAATCCCCTGTCCGGTCGACAGACCGAAGCTTTCTTT	CASNPLSGRQTEAFF